Presented here are 13 T cell receptor beta chains from one specimen sequenced in a study of cytomegalovirus exposure and HLA in healthy donors. The PCR employed 60 Vbeta primers together with 13 Jbeta primers. Sequencing used immunoSEQ multiplex PCR; TCRdb keeps in-frame clones, though not all of them. The data contain about 180,000 clones, more than 80% of them singletons. Sequenced material: PBMCs. The receptors here all came from a woman between 18 and 29 years old in good health and CMV-seropositive.

This clone was detected only a few times. The rearrangement links TRBV27 to TRBJ2-5; TRBD2 agrees at 7 bases. Germline CDR1 is MNHEY and CDR2 is SMNVEV (reference sequence). The CDR3 length is 14 residues. Losses at the gene ends were 8 bases for V and 5 bases for J; bases not matched to a gene: 11. As DNA, the CDR3 is TGTGCCAGCGCAGACGGACTAGTGGGGGAGACCCAGTACTTC. Amino acid sequence: CASADGLVGETQYF.

The V call is TRBV2, the J call TRBJ2-3; D not certain. From germline, CDR1 is SNHLY and CDR2 FYNNEI. Trimming cost V 4 bases and J 0 bases, with 8 bases left between them. This CDR3 region has 14 residues. The CDR3 DNA sequence: TGTGCCAGCAGTGGAGATCCTAGCACAGATACGCAGTATTTT. As protein: CASSGDPSTDTQYF.

V gene TRBV4-3 combines with J gene TRBJ2-2; 8 nucleotides line up with TRBD1. The CDR3 has 15 amino acids. The germline gives CDR1 LGHNA, CDR2 YSLEER. With 0 bases clipped from V and 7 bases from J, the junction kept 4 bases outside the gene matches. The CDR3 reads CASSQDGQGSGELFF. CDR3 DNA sequence: TGCGCCAGCAGCCAAGATGGACAGGGTAGCGGGGAGCTGTTTTTT.

The J gene is TRBJ2-1, the V gene TRBV11-2; 10 bases fit TRBD2. V gave up 5 bases and J gave up 8 bases; unmatched junction bases: 15. The CDR3 extends over 17 amino acids. Per germline, CDR1 SGHAT and CDR2 FQNNGV. The CDR3 sequence is CASSASGGAVLRYEQFF. The CDR3 coding sequence is TGTGCCAGCAGCGCGAGCGGGGGGGCCGTATTAAGGTATGAGCAGTTCTTC.

The rearrangement uses TRBV5-4 and TRBJ1-3; tentative D call: TRBD1 (6 bases). CDR3 length equals 16 residues. Deletions cut 4 bases from V and 0 bases from J, with 14 bases between. Germline CDR1 and CDR2: SGHNT and YYREEE (reference sequence). The CDR3 here is CASSRGGRYSGNTIYF. The CDR3, as DNA: TGTGCCAGCAGCCGGGGGGGGCGGTACTCTGGAAACACCATATATTTT. The full variable domain, with the rest looked up from reference TRBV5-4 and TRBJ1-3, is ETGVTQSPTHLIKTRGQQVTLRCSSQSGHNTVSWYQQALGQGPQFIFQYYREEENGRGNFPPRFSGLQFPNYSSELNVNALELDDSALYLCASSRGGRYSGNTIYFGEGSWLTVV.

The count of this clone is one. The V gene is TRBV11-3, the J gene TRBJ2-7; 10 nucleotides match TRBD2. The CDR3 covers 14 residues. Germline V CDR1 and CDR2: SGHNT, YENEEA. Trimming removed 4 bases from V and 5 bases from J; junction bases left unmatched: 5. This CDR3 reads CASSSRGTSDEQYF. CDR3 nucleotide sequence: TGTGCCAGCAGCTCCAGAGGGACTAGCGACGAGCAGTACTTC. Together with reference TRBV11-3 and TRBJ2-7, the CDR3 gives the full variable domain: EAGVVQSPRYKIIEKKQPVAFWCNPISGHNTLYWYLQNLGQGPELLIRYENEEAVDDSQLPKDRFSAERLKGVDSTLKIQPAELGDSAVYLCASSSRGTSDEQYFGPGTRLTVT.

The chain is built from TRBV7-8 and TRBJ1-1, with a possible D match to TRBD1 (5 bases). V was clipped by 2 bases and J by 5 bases, with 12 bases between them. CDR3 length equals 14 residues. CDR1 and CDR2 (germline): SGHVS, FQNEAQ. The CDR3 DNA reads TGTGCCAGCAGCTTACTACAGGACGGGACTGAAGCTTTCTTT. Its translation: CASSLLQDGTEAFF.

The J gene is TRBJ2-3, the V gene TRBV7-9; a weak D match, TRBD2 (5 bases). The CDR3 sequence is 14 residues long. From germline, CDR1 is SEHNR and CDR2 FQNEAQ (reference sequence). Trimming left V 2 bases short and J 6 bases short, with 12 bases between. The CDR3: CASSLMPSWDTQYF. The CDR3 DNA reads as TGTGCCAGCAGCTTAATGCCTAGCTGGGATACGCAGTATTTT.

The chain has TRBV29-1 and TRBJ2-1; 8 nucleotides align to TRBD1. The CDR3 consists of 16 residues. Germline V lookup: CDR1 SQVTM, CDR2 ANQGSEA. V dropped 3 bases and J dropped 8; count of bases not matched to a gene: 15. The CDR3 protein is CSVEGGFQGANYEQFF. The CDR3 nucleotides are TGCAGCGTTGAGGGGGGATTTCAGGGGGCTAACTATGAGCAGTTCTTC.

The V call is TRBV6-5, the J call TRBJ1-5; 10 bases are a match to TRBD1. Germline V gene lookup returns CDR1 MNHEY and CDR2 SVGAGI. V gave up 6 bases and J gave up 9 bases; unmatched junction bases: 8. The CDR3 covers 14 residues. This CDR3 is CASRAGQGSGPQHF. The CDR3 region has the DNA TGTGCCAGCAGGGCGGGACAGGGGTCAGGGCCCCAGCATTTT.

The chain employs TRBV4-3 and TRBJ2-1, with 8 positions matching TRBD2. The CDR3 contains 16 residues. V shed 1 base and J 2 bases; nucleotides not matched to a gene: 4. Looked up from germline, CDR1 is LGHNA and CDR2 is YSLEER. CDR3 residues: CASSQVFGGAYNEQFF. CDR3 DNA sequence: TGCGCCAGCAGCCAAGTTTTCGGGGGGGCCTACAATGAGCAGTTCTTC.

The V call is TRBV6-5, the J call TRBJ1-3; D unclear. The length of the CDR3 is 14 residues. Trimming cost V 0 bases and J 4 bases, with 7 bases left between them. The germline V gene encodes CDR1 MNHEY and CDR2 SVGAGI. CDR3 sequence reads: CASSYSGSGNTIYF. CDR3 in DNA: TGTGCCAGCAGTTACTCGGGGAGCGGAAACACCATATATTTT.

The V call is TRBV10-3, the J call TRBJ2-7; TRBD2 might be the D (6 bases). Trimming left V 0 bases short and J 2 bases short, with 11 bases between. Germline CDR1 is ENHRY and CDR2 is SYGVKD. This CDR3 contains 15 residues. CDR3 sequence: CAISESGGDPYEQYF. CDR3 coding DNA: TGTGCCATCAGTGAGTCAGGAGGGGACCCCTACGAGCAGTACTTC.